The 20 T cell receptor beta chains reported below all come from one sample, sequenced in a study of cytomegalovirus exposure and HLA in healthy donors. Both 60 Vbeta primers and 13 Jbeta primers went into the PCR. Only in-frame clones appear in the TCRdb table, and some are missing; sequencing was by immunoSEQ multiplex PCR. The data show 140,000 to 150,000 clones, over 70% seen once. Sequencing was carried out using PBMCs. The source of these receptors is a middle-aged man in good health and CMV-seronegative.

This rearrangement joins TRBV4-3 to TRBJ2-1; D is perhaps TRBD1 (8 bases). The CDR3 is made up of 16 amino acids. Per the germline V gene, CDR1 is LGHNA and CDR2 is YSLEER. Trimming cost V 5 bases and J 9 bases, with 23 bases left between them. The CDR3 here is CASSEGRDRWGGEQFF. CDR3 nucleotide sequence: TGCGCCAGCAGCGAAGGGAGGGACAGGTGGGGAGGTGAGCAGTTCTTC.

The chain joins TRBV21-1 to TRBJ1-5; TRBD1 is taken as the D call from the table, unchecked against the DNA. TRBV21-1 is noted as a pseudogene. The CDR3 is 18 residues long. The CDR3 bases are TGTGCCAGCAGCAAGTCCTGTCAGGGGGTGGGGAGCAATCAGCCCCAGCATTTT. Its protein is CASSKSCQGVGSNQPQHF.

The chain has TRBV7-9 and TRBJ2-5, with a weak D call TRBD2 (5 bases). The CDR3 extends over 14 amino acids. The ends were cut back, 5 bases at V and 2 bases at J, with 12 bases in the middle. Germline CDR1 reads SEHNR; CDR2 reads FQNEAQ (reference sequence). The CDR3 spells CASSKTRDQETQYF. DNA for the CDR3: TGTGCCAGCAGCAAGACCCGGGATCAAGAGACCCAGTACTTC.

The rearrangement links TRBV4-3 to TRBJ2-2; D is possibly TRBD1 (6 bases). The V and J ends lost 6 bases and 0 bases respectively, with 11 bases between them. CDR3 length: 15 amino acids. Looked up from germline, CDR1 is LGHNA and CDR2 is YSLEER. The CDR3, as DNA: TGCGCCAGCAGGGGGGCGACAGCGAACACCGGGGAGCTGTTTTTT. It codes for CASRGATANTGELFF.

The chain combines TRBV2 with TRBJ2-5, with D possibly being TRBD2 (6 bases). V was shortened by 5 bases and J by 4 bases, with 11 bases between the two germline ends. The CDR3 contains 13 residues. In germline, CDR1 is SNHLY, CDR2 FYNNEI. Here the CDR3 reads CASSRDFGETQYF. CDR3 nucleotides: TGTGCCAGCAGTCGGGACTTTGGAGAGACCCAGTACTTC.

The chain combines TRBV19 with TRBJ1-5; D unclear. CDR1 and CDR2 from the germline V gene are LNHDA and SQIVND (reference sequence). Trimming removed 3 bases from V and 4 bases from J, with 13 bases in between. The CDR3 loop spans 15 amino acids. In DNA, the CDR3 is TGTGCCAGTAGTATCTTGGGGAGGGAGAATCAGCCCCAGCATTTT. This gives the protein CASSILGRENQPQHF.

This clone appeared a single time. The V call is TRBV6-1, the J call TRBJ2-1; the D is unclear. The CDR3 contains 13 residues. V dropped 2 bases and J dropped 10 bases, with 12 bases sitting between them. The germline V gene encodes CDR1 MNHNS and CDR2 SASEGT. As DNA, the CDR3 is TGTGCCAGCAGTGAATCCGTTCCCGGGGAGCAGTTCTTC. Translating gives CASSESVPGEQFF.

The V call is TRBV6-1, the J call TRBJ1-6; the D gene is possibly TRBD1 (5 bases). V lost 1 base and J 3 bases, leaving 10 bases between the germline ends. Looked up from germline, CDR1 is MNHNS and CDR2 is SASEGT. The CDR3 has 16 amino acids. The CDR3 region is CASSEGQTIYNSPLHF. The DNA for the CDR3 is TGTGCCAGCAGTGAAGGACAGACAATCTATAATTCACCCCTCCACTTT.

Here the CDR3 reads CASSLYRLEGYNEQFF. The CDR3 DNA reads TGCGCCAGCAGCTTGTATCGACTAGAGGGATACAATGAGCAGTTCTTC. J is TRBJ2-1 and V is TRBV5-1; D is perhaps TRBD2 (6 bases). Germline assignment: CDR1 SGHRS and CDR2 YFSETQ. V lost 1 base and J 4 bases, leaving 15 bases between the germline ends. The CDR3 runs to 16 residues.

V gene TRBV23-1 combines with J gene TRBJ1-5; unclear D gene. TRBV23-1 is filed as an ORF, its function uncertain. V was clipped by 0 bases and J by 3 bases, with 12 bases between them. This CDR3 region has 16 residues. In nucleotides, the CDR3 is TGCGCCAGCAGTCAATCGCCGTGGCGGATCAATCAGCCCCAGCATTTT. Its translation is CASSQSPWRINQPQHF.

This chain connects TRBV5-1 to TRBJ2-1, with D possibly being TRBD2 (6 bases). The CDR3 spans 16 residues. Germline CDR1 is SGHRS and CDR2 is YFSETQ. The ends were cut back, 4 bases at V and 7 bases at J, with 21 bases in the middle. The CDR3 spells CASSRTGTSNKNEQFF. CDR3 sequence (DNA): TGCGCCAGCAGCCGAACCGGGACTTCGAATAAAAATGAGCAGTTCTTC.

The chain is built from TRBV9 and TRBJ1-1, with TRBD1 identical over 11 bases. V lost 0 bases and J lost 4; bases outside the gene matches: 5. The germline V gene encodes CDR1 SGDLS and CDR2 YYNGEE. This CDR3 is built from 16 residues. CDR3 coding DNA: TGTGCCAGCAGCGTAGGCCGGGACAGGGGGGGCACTGAAGCTTTCTTT. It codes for CASSVGRDRGGTEAFF.

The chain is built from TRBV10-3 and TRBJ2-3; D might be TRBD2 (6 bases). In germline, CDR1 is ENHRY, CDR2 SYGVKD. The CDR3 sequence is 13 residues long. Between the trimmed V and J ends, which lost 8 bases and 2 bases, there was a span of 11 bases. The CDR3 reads CAIGGTYTDTQYF. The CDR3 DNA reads TGTGCCATCGGAGGGACCTACACAGATACGCAGTATTTT.

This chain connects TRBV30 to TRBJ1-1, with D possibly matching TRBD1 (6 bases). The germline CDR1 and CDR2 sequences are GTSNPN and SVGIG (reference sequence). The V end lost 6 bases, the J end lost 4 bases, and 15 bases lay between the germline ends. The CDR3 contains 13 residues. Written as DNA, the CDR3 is TGTGCCTGTACCCTCCTGGGGGCCACTGAAGCTTTCTTT. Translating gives CACTLLGATEAFF.

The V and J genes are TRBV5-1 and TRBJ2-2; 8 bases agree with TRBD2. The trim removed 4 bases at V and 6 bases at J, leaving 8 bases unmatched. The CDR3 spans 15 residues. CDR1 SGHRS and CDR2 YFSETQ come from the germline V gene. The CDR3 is CASSPIGGAPGELFF. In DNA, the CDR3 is TGCGCCAGCAGCCCAATCGGGGGGGCCCCCGGGGAGCTGTTTTTT.

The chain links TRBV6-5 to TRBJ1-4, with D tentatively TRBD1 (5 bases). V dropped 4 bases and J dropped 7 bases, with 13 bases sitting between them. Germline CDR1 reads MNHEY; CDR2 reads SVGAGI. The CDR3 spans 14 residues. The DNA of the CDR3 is TGTGCCAGCAGTTGGGCCGGGACTTCTGAAAAACTGTTTTTT. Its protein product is CASSWAGTSEKLFF.

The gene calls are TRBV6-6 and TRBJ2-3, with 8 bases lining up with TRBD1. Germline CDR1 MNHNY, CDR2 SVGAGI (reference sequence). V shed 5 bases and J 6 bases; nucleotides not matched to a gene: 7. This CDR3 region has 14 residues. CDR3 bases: TGTGCCAGCAGTACCCGGACAGGGTCCGATACGCAGTATTTT. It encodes CASSTRTGSDTQYF.

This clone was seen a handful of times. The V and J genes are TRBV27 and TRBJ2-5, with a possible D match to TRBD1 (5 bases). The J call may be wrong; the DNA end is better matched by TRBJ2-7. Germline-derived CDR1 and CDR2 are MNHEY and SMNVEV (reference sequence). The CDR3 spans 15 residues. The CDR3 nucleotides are TGTGCCAGCAGGCAACTGGACAATCTAATAGACGAGCAGTACTTC. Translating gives CASRQLDNLIDEQYF.

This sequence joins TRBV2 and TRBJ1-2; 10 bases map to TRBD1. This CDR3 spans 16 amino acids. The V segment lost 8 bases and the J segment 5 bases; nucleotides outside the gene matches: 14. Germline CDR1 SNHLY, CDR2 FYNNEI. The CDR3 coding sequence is TGTGCCAGCGGGTGGGACAGGGGTTATGGGTTTTATGGCTACACCTTC. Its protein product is CASGWDRGYGFYGYTF. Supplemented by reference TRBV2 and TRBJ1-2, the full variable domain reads EPEVTQTPSHQVTQMGQEVILRCVPISNHLYFYWYRQILGQKVEFLVSFYNNEISEKSEIFDDQFSVERPDGSNFTLKIRSTKLEDSAMYFCASGWDRGYGFYGYTFGSGTRLTVV.

Written as DNA, the CDR3 is TGTGCCAGTAGTATCCTCGGGACACCGAATGAAAAACTGTTTTTT. The encoded protein is CASSILGTPNEKLFF. This rearrangement joins TRBV19 to TRBJ1-4, with D perhaps TRBD1 (6 bases). Per germline, CDR1 LNHDA and CDR2 SQIVND (reference sequence). V was clipped by 3 bases and J by 5 bases, with 13 bases between them. The CDR3 totals 15 residues.